This TCR beta chain was identified in a study of T cell responses to AZD1222 COVID-19 vaccine. Broader study findings: Donors were largely white British and mainly female; clonal diversity was possibly underestimated. No day 14 peak samples; only post-peak repertoires were characterized.

For this clone: Its antigen is unknown.

Per the germline V gene, CDR1 is SEHNR and CDR2 is FQNEAQ (reference sequence). This CDR3 contains 11 residues. V was shortened by 5 bases and J by 10 bases, with 11 bases between the two germline ends. Measured with immunoSEQ multiplex PCR; TCRdb has only the in-frame clones, and not every one. The repertoire has tens of thousands of clones, around 90% of them found once; the top ten carry around 5.8%. The V gene is TRBV7-9, the J gene TRBJ1-1; no clear D gene. Sequenced here: peripheral blood, sampled on day 0 of AZD1222 vaccination. The TCR was taken from an adult in good health. The CDR3 coding sequence is TGTGCCAGCAGCCTTAACTCGGGAGCTTTCTTT. This sequence encodes CASSLNSGAFF. The full variable domain, with the rest looked up from reference TRBV7-9 and TRBJ1-1, is DTGVSQNPRHKITKRGQNVTFRCDPISEHNRLYWYRQTLGQGPEFLTYFQNEAQLEKSRLLSDRFSAERPKGSFSTLEIQRTEQGDSAMYLCASSLNSGAFFGQGTRLTVV.